These 30 T cell receptor beta chains were sequenced from one sample in a study of monozygotic twins with inflammatory bowel disease. TCRdb derives one entry per CDR3 protein from the 5' RACE reads, leaving out DNA. The sample holds roughly 200,000 distinct CDR3 sequences. Sequenced: blood. The receptors come from a human donor with ulcerative colitis or Crohn's disease, or a healthy co-twin of an affected twin (not recorded which).

V usage is TRBV5-6 and J usage is TRBJ2-1; the D call from TCRdb, TRBD2, cannot be confirmed without DNA. Germline assignment: CDR1 SGHDT and CDR2 YYEEEE. The CDR3 is made up of 14 amino acids. The CDR3 sequence: CASLDPSGKNEQFF.

The chain employs TRBV29-1 and TRBJ1-1; TCRdb designates TRBD1, a call that cannot be tested without DNA. There are 11 residues in the CDR3. Germline lookup yields CDR1 SQVTM and CDR2 ANQGSEA. CDR3 protein: CSVAPLTEAFF.

The rearrangement uses TRBV7-3 and TRBJ2-1; the TCRdb D gene call, TRBD2, has no DNA to confirm it. Per germline, CDR1 SGHTA and CDR2 FQGTGA. The CDR3 consists of 14 residues. CDR3 in amino acids: CASSPGLNYNEQFF. Looking up the rest from reference TRBV7-3 and TRBJ2-1 gives the full variable domain: GAGVSQTPSNKVTEKGKYVELRCDPISGHTALYWYRQSLGQGPEFLIYFQGTGAADDSGLPNDRFFAVRPEGSVSTLKIQRTERGDSAVYLCASSPGLNYNEQFFGPGTRLTVL.

The chain is built from TRBV5-1 and TRBJ2-1; with no DNA, the TCRdb D assignment of TRBD1 cannot be verified. The CDR3 contains 15 residues. The germline V gene encodes CDR1 SGHRS and CDR2 YFSETQ. CDR3 amino acids: CASTPGTLPYNEQFF.

V gene TRBV20-1 combines with J gene TRBJ1-4. The CDR3 length is 15 residues. CDR1 is DFQATT, CDR2 SNEGSKA, per germline (reference sequence). This CDR3 reads CSARASSQSWEKLFF.

J is TRBJ2-7 and V is TRBV29-1. The CDR3 is made up of 12 amino acids. Germline CDR1 is SQVTM and CDR2 is ANQGSEA. The CDR3 sequence is CSVEDKVYEQYF.

J is TRBJ2-7 and V is TRBV5-5; TCRdb's D call of TRBD1 is untestable without DNA. The CDR3 is made up of 15 amino acids. CDR1 and CDR2 from the germline V gene are SGHKS and YYEKEE (reference sequence). CDR3 residues: CASSLAQGTPYEQYF.

V and J are TRBV29-1 and TRBJ1-2. The CDR3 consists of 12 residues. CDR1 SQVTM and CDR2 ANQGSEA come from the germline V gene. The CDR3 loop reads CSVADRYYGYTF. The full variable domain, its missing parts supplied by reference TRBV29-1 and TRBJ1-2, is SAVISQKPSRDICQRGTSLTIQCQVDSQVTMMFWYRQQPGQSLTLIATANQGSEATYESGFVIDKFPISRPNLTFSTLTVSNMSPEDSSIYLCSVADRYYGYTFGSGTRLTVV.

The chain uses TRBV10-3 and TRBJ2-5; TCRdb's D gene call, TRBD1, goes unchecked for lack of DNA. Germline CDR1 is ENHRY and CDR2 is SYGVKD. The CDR3 has 13 amino acids. CDR3 amino acids: CAISGGTQETQYF.

The chain joins TRBV29-1 to TRBJ2-1; TCRdb's assignment of TRBD1 cannot be checked, as there is no DNA. This CDR3 is 14 amino acids long. In germline, CDR1 is SQVTM, CDR2 ANQGSEA. This chain's CDR3 is CSVEPGRPYNEQFF.

V gene TRBV5-1 combines with J gene TRBJ1-2; TCRdb selects TRBD1, and the lack of DNA leaves this call unchecked. This CDR3 has 15 residues. CDR1 is SGHRS and CDR2 is YFSETQ in the germline V gene. The CDR3 loop reads CASSPRQGEVYGYTF.

The CDR3 loop is CAWGPNTEAFF. The chain carries TRBV30 and TRBJ1-1. This CDR3 region has 11 residues. Germline V gene lookup returns CDR1 GTSNPN and CDR2 SVGIG (reference sequence).

The chain combines TRBV2 with TRBJ1-5. The germline gives CDR1 SNHLY, CDR2 FYNNEI. The CDR3 has 13 residues. CDR3 residues: CASRSDSNQPQHF.

The chain couples TRBV14 to TRBJ2-7. This CDR3 region has 13 residues. CDR1 is SGHDN and CDR2 is FVKESK in the germline V gene. CDR3 in amino acids: CASSQGYSYEQYF.

The chain uses TRBV12-3 or TRBV12-4 and TRBJ2-7; TCRdb's D call of TRBD2 is untestable without DNA. The CDR3 totals 14 residues. CDR3 region: CASSMRTASYEQYF.

This sequence joins TRBV12-3 or TRBV12-4 and TRBJ1-1; there is no DNA to check the TCRdb D call of TRBD1. The CDR3 runs 13 residues. The CDR3 loop reads CASSPPRQGAAFF.

This rearrangement joins TRBV18 to TRBJ1-1; TCRdb picks TRBD1, but there is no DNA to check that call. CDR1 KGHSH and CDR2 LQKENI come from the germline V gene. The CDR3 loop spans 15 amino acids. The CDR3 sequence is CASSPRGQGNTEAFF.

The rearrangement uses TRBV28 and TRBJ2-7; TCRdb picks TRBD1, but there is no DNA to check that call. This CDR3 has 14 residues. The germline V gene encodes CDR1 MDHEN and CDR2 SYDVKM. CDR3 sequence: CASSRQGLAYEQYF.

The V call is TRBV4-3, the J call TRBJ2-7; TCRdb's assignment of TRBD2 cannot be checked, as there is no DNA. This CDR3 is 18 amino acids long. Germline V gene sequence: CDR1 LGHNA, CDR2 YSLEER. The CDR3 sequence: CASSQLPAGTSGNYEQYF.

This chain connects TRBV19 to TRBJ1-2. CDR1 is LNHDA, CDR2 SQIVND, per germline (reference sequence). The CDR3 covers 15 residues. CDR3: CASSSPSGPNYGYTF.

The chain combines TRBV2 with TRBJ1-1. Per the germline V gene, CDR1 is SNHLY and CDR2 is FYNNEI. The length of the CDR3 is 15 residues. CDR3 region: CASRRGRPEGTEAFF.

The genes are TRBV28 and TRBJ1-1. This CDR3 is built from 13 residues. Germline CDR1 is MDHEN and CDR2 is SYDVKM. This CDR3 reads CASRGRMDAEAFF.

V is TRBV4-3 and J is TRBJ2-1; checking the TCRdb D call of TRBD1 is not possible without DNA. In germline, CDR1 is LGHNA, CDR2 YSLEER. The CDR3 runs to 14 residues. The chain's CDR3 is CASSQDSGGNEQFF.

The chain employs TRBV19 and TRBJ2-1; TCRdb names TRBD2, which stays unverified in the absence of DNA. This CDR3 has 16 residues. Germline V lookup: CDR1 LNHDA, CDR2 SQIVND (reference sequence). The CDR3 loop is CASSTLAASSYNEQFF.

The genes are TRBV5-1 and TRBJ2-7. CDR1 is SGHRS, CDR2 YFSETQ, per germline. CDR3 length: 14 residues. CDR3 residues: CASSWGTESYEQYF.

The V and J genes are TRBV5-1 and TRBJ2-7; TCRdb lists TRBD1, though no DNA is available to test this call. The CDR3 sequence is 13 residues long. CDR1 is SGHRS and CDR2 is YFSETQ in the germline V gene. This CDR3 is CASRAPSGSEQYF.

V and J are TRBV29-1 and TRBJ1-1. CDR1 is SQVTM and CDR2 is ANQGSEA in the germline V gene. This CDR3 is 11 amino acids long. The CDR3 loop reads CSVDRFTEAFF.

CDR3: CASSYSKVPIPAAATQETQYF. The J gene is TRBJ2-5, the V gene TRBV6-2 or TRBV6-3. Per germline, CDR1 MNHEY and CDR2 SVGEGT. CDR3 size: 21 residues.

The V gene is TRBV4-3, the J gene TRBJ1-1. Germline CDR1 and CDR2: LGHNA and YSLEER. The CDR3 spans 14 residues. The CDR3 sequence: CASSQEVLNTEAFF.

CDR3 region: CASRRGSTGELFF. This chain joins TRBV6-1 and TRBJ2-2; lacking DNA, the TRBD1 call made by TCRdb goes unchecked. The germline CDR1 and CDR2 sequences are MNHNS and SASEGT. There are 13 residues in the CDR3.